The rows below give T cell receptor beta chains drawn from one sample of a study of control samples from healthy donors and cancer patients. Repertoires were generated with immunoSEQ multiplex PCR, while TCRdb's copy carries only in-frame clones and drops some. The table shows more than 85,000 clones, with around 88% occurring only once. Material for sequencing was blood. The origin of the receptors is a woman in her forties or fifties in good health. CDR3s include the opening cysteine and the closing phenylalanine or tryptophan. A D gene is named only where the DNA matches it firmly. Only part of the rows carry a size: once, few, many, or a class if the clone is expanded.

V gene	D gene	J gene	clone size	CDR3 DNA	CDR3 protein
TRBV4-1	TRBD1	TRBJ1-6	.	TGCGCCAGCAGCCAAGCTGACTTCCCACGGACAGGGGACGACTCACCCCTCCACTTT	CASSQADFPRTGDDSPLHF
TRBV11-3	TRBD2	TRBJ2-1	.	TGTGCCAGCAGCTTAGAGAGCGGAGGGCACCTAGCGGTGGGCAATGAGCAGTTCTTC	CASSLESGGHLAVGNEQFF
TRBV18	.	TRBJ1-2	.	TGTGCCAGCTCACCTCTCGATAACTATGGCTACACCTTC	CASSPLDNYGYTF
TRBV5-6	TRBD2	TRBJ2-1	few	TGTGCCAGCGATTCCGGGACTAGCGGGGTCGATGAGCAGTTCTTC	CASDSGTSGVDEQFF
TRBV12-3/TRBV12-4	.	TRBJ2-2	.	TGTGCCAGCCGAAGAGTTATCACCGGGGAGCTGTTTTTT	CASRRVITGELFF
TRBV18	.	TRBJ1-4	.	TGTGCCAGCTCACGCGTATCCCAAACTACTAATGAAAAACTGTTTTTT	CASSRVSQTTNEKLFF
TRBV27	TRBD1	TRBJ1-6	.	TGTGCCAGCAGCGGGAAGGGACAGGGAACAGTGAGACCCCTCCACTTT	CASSGKGQGTVRPLHF
TRBV27	.	TRBJ2-3	.	TGTGCCAGCAGTGCCCGACTTATTAGCACAGATACGCAGTATTTT	CASSARLISTDTQYF
TRBV10-2	TRBD2	TRBJ2-3	.	TGCGCCAGCAGTGATCAGGCTAGCGGGAGCGCATACCTCGGAGATACGCAGTATTTT	CASSDQASGSAYLGDTQYF
TRBV7-2	TRBD2	TRBJ2-3	.	TGTGCCAGCAGCTTGACGCGGGAGATTAGGCCAGATACGCAGTATTTT	CASSLTREIRPDTQYF
TRBV7-9	.	TRBJ2-3	many	TGTGCCAGCAGCGATCAAGGGGATACGCAGTATTTT	CASSDQGDTQYF
TRBV7-8	.	TRBJ1-6	.	TGTGCCAGCAGCTCGACATCGCCCCTCCACTTT	CASSSTSPLHF
TRBV7-9	.	TRBJ2-5	.	TGTGCCAGCAGCTTAGAGCTTAGTAGGGAGACCCAGTACTTC	CASSLELSRETQYF
TRBV4-1	.	TRBJ1-4	.	TGCGCCAGCAGCCGGTTGTCTAATGAAAAACTGTTTTTT	CASSRLSNEKLFF
TRBV20-1	.	TRBJ2-3	.	TGCAGTGCTAGTAGGCTCACAGATACGCAGTATTTT	CSASRLTDTQYF
TRBV10-1	.	TRBJ1-1	.	TGCGCCAGCAGTACCGGGACACCGAACACTGAAGCTTTCTTT	CASSTGTPNTEAFF
TRBV18	TRBD1	TRBJ2-5	.	TGTGCCAGCTCACCGGGACAGCCAGAGACCCAGTACTTC	CASSPGQPETQYF
TRBV7-9	.	TRBJ2-2	.	TGTGCCAGCAGCTTAGGGAGGAACACCGGGGAGCTGTTTTTT	CASSLGRNTGELFF
TRBV5-6	.	TRBJ1-5	.	TGTGCCAGCAGCCCGGACGGAAGCAATCAGCCCCAGCATTTT	CASSPDGSNQPQHF
TRBV11-1	.	TRBJ1-1	.	TGTGCCAGCAGCTTAGGTTCGGCCTCTGAAGCTTTCTTT	CASSLGSASEAFF
TRBV4-1	.	TRBJ2-4	.	TGCGCCAGCAGCCAACCGAGCCGGGGTAGCGGAACGGCCAAAAACATTCAGTACTTC	CASSQPSRGSGTAKNIQYF
TRBV29-1	.	TRBJ1-1	.	TGCAGCGTTGATACGTACACTGAAGCTTTCTTT	CSVDTYTEAFF
TRBV7-2	.	TRBJ2-5	.	TGTGCCAGCAGCACACAACAGGGTCAAGAGACCCAGTACTTC	CASSTQQGQETQYF
TRBV12-3/TRBV12-4	.	TRBJ2-1	.	TGTGCCAGCAGTTTAATATTGGGGCATCAGCAGTTCTTC	CASSLILGHQQFF
TRBV3-1/TRBV3-2	TRBD2	TRBJ2-3	.	TGTGCCAGCAGCCTCCAGCTGGCGGGAGGGCTGGTAGATACGCAGTATTTT	CASSLQLAGGLVDTQYF
TRBV4-3	TRBD2	TRBJ2-1	once	TGCGCCAGCAGCCAGGGACTAGCGGGAGAAGGTGAGCAGTTCTTC	CASSQGLAGEGEQFF
TRBV3-1/TRBV3-2	TRBD2	TRBJ2-2	.	TGTGCCAGCAGCCAAGCTGTCCCACTAGCGGGGGTCACCGGGGAGCTGTTTTTT	CASSQAVPLAGVTGELFF
TRBV30	TRBD2	TRBJ2-2	.	TGTGCTCGGGGGACTAGCGGGACCGGGGAGCTGTTTTTT	CARGTSGTGELFF
TRBV5-5	TRBD2	TRBJ2-3	.	TGTGCCAGCAGCTTGTCGCTAGCGGGAGGTTGGTCCACAGATACGCAGTATTTT	CASSLSLAGGWSTDTQYF